The present entry profiles one TCR beta chain with its context. Antigen: not known. Treatment of the sample: some 20 received Ad26.COV2.S at low or high dose, single or two shots; about 5 received placebo; per-sample allocation not given. After the first vaccine or placebo injection, samples were drawn on day 63. An adult donor aged 18-55 years was enrolled in Boston. The data were produced by immunoSEQ multiplex PCR, yet TCRdb's version contains in-frame clones alone and is incomplete. Among hundreds of thousands of clones listed, more than 85% were seen once. The germline CDR1 and CDR2 sequences are MDHEN and SYDVKM. V lost 7 bases, J lost 5 bases, and 7 bases stayed unmatched. The CDR3 spans 14 residues. This entry is derived from a study of Ad26.COV2.S vaccination and SARS-CoV-2 variants. On the study more broadly: Ad26.COV2.S given intramuscularly, once or twice 56 days apart. Whole-study results and caveats: Non-spike TCR breadth did not differ much between vaccine and placebo recipients.

This TCR was sampled from a person aged 18-60 years who received the Ad26.COV2.S COVID-19 vaccine or a placebo. This specimen was peripheral blood, taken in a trial of Ad26.COV2.S vaccine versus placebo. The J gene is TRBJ1-4, the V gene TRBV28, with 7 bases lining up with TRBD1. The DNA of the CDR3 is TGTGCCAGCATGGCGGGCAGGGGGAATGAAAAACTGTTTTTT. Protein: CASMAGRGNEKLFF.